This TCR beta chain was recorded in a study of identical twins. The study, taken as a whole, reports: For monozygotic twins, models underestimated out-of-frame TCR alpha sharing. Insertions ran lower in abundant cord blood beta clonotypes, though not in memory repertoires.

This clonotype was observed at least ten times. What it binds is not known. Each cDNA held unique molecular identifiers, and template switching gave it a universal primer site. Via MiXCR, TCRdb re-called the 5' RACE reads, giving one row per CDR3 protein. The top ten hold 7.5% to 8.5% of the sample, which has about 150,000 distinct CDR3 sequences, roughly 3.2% seen once. Germline values: CDR1 SGDLS, CDR2 YYNGEE. The CDR3 loop spans 14 amino acids. Deletions cut 0 bases from V and 4 bases from J, with 10 bases between. The sequencing sample was made of memory T cells sorted from blood. The sequence came from a man between 18 and 35 years old in good health. The gene calls are TRBV9 and TRBJ1-2, with D tentatively TRBD1 (5 bases). CDR3: CASSVAPGAYGYTF. CDR3 sequence (DNA): TGTGCCAGCAGCGTAGCTCCCGGGGCCTATGGCTACACCTTC.